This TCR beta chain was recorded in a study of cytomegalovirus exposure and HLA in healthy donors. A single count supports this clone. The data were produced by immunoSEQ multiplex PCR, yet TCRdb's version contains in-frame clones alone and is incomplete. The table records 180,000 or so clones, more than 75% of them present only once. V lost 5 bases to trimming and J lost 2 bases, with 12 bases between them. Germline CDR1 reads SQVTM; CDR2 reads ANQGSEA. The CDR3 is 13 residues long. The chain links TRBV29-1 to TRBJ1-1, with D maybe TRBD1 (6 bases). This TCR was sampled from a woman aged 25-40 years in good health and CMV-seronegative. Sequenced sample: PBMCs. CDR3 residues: CSVLQGLNTEAFF. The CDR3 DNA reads TGCAGCGTTTTACAGGGCCTAAACACTGAAGCTTTCTTT.